The 17 T cell receptor beta chains reported below all come from one sample, sequenced in a study of T cell responses to AZD1222 COVID-19 vaccine. Some clones are missing from TCRdb's copy, which holds only in-frame ones; the method was immunoSEQ multiplex PCR. The sample has some 180,000 clones, 87% seen once; the top ten hold over 1%. The material sequenced was peripheral blood, taken 28 days after the second AZD1222 dose. The receptors come from an adult who received the AZD1222 COVID-19 vaccine.

The genes are TRBV6-1 and TRBJ1-2; D ambiguous. Trimming removed 2 bases from V and 8 bases from J, with 9 bases in between. The CDR3 is 12 residues long. Germline values: CDR1 MNHNS, CDR2 SASEGT. The CDR3, as DNA: TGTGCCAGCAGTGAACGGCTGGGGGGCTACACCTTC. It encodes CASSERLGGYTF.

The chain carries TRBV9 and TRBJ2-1; TRBD1 aligns across 10 bases. The germline V gene encodes CDR1 SGDLS and CDR2 YYNGEE. V lost 1 base and J lost 8; bases outside the gene matches: 9. This CDR3 spans 16 amino acids. CDR3 in DNA: TGTGCCAGCAGCGTACGGACAGGGGGTAGGCACGATGAGCAGTTCTTC. Translating it yields CASSVRTGGRHDEQFF.

The chain is built from TRBV6-5 and TRBJ1-2; tentative D call: TRBD1 (6 bases). This CDR3 has 13 residues. Trimming left V 2 bases short and J 4 bases short, with 8 bases between. The germline V gene has CDR1 MNHEY and CDR2 SVGAGI. CDR3 in DNA: TGTGCCAGCAGTTACGGAGGGGGCTATGGCTACACCTTC. Amino acids: CASSYGGGYGYTF.

This clone has only one observation. This chain connects TRBV12-5 to TRBJ2-7; TRBD2 matches 8 bases. Germline lookup yields CDR1 LGHNT and CDR2 FRNRAP. This CDR3 region has 17 residues. The trim removed 2 bases at V and 6 bases at J, leaving 15 bases unmatched. CDR3 DNA: TGTGCTAGTGGTTTGACTGTTGCGGGGGGACCCCTCCTCGAGCAGTACTTC. It specifies CASGLTVAGGPLLEQYF. Combining the CDR3 with reference TRBV12-5 and TRBJ2-7 gives the whole variable domain DARVTQTPRHKVTEMGQEVTMRCQPILGHNTVFWYRQTMMQGLELLAYFRNRAPLDDSGMPKDRFSAEMPDATLATLKIQPSEPRDSAVYFCASGLTVAGGPLLEQYFGPGTRLTVT.

V gene TRBV7-9 combines with J gene TRBJ1-3, with 9 bases that match TRBD1. Per the germline V gene, CDR1 is SEHNR and CDR2 is FQNEAQ (reference sequence). V lost 4 bases and J lost 0; bases outside the gene matches: 4. This CDR3 is built from 16 residues. The CDR3 bases are TGTGCCAGCAGCTCCTGGGACAGGGACTCTGGAAACACCATATATTTT. This sequence encodes CASSSWDRDSGNTIYF.

The rearrangement links TRBV6-2 or TRBV6-3 to TRBJ2-7, with 7 bases that match TRBD2. Germline CDR1 reads MNHEY; CDR2 reads SVGEGT. J gave up 0 bases and V 2 bases, and 4 bases lay outside the gene matches. The CDR3 extends over 15 amino acids. The CDR3: CASSYLAANSYEQYF. In DNA form, the CDR3 reads TGTGCCAGCAGTTACCTAGCGGCCAACTCCTACGAGCAGTACTTC.

V gene TRBV27 combines with J gene TRBJ1-1, with D maybe TRBD1 (6 bases). The CDR3 sequence is 14 residues long. Germline values: CDR1 MNHEY, CDR2 SMNVEV (reference sequence). Between the trimmed V and J ends, which lost 6 bases and 2 bases, there was a span of 13 bases. The CDR3 region is CASSPPGHNTEAFF. The CDR3 DNA sequence: TGTGCCAGCAGCCCGCCGGGACATAACACTGAAGCTTTCTTT.

This clone occurred once. This chain links TRBV4-1 with TRBJ2-3; 7 nucleotides align to TRBD2. J lost 12 bases, V lost 3 bases, and 18 bases had no gene match. The CDR3 consists of 16 residues. Germline V gene data show CDR1 as MGHRA and CDR2 as YSYEKL. CDR3 loop: CASSQSAGLADRAQYF. The CDR3 coding sequence is TGCGCCAGCAGCCAGTCCGCGGGGCTAGCGGATCGGGCCCAGTATTTT.

This rearrangement joins TRBV4-1 to TRBJ1-2, with 9 nucleotides matching TRBD1. V dropped 1 base and J dropped 5; count of bases not matched to a gene: 11. CDR3 length equals 17 residues. Germline CDR1 MGHRA, CDR2 YSYEKL. CDR3 sequence reads: CASSQGGTGLDIYGYTF. CDR3 DNA sequence: TGCGCCAGCAGCCAAGGGGGGACAGGGCTCGACATTTATGGCTACACCTTC.

The chain couples TRBV7-2 to TRBJ1-2; 8 positions match TRBD1. This CDR3 has 17 amino acids. Germline lookup yields CDR1 SGHTA and CDR2 FQGNSA. With 1 base clipped from V and 5 bases from J, the junction kept 12 bases outside the gene matches. CDR3 sequence: CASSLESYRGQEYGYTF. For the CDR3, the DNA is TGTGCCAGCAGCTTAGAGAGCTACCGGGGACAGGAGTATGGCTACACCTTC.

The V and J genes are TRBV25-1 and TRBJ2-7; tentative D call: TRBD1 (6 bases). Trimming took 1 base from V and 4 from J, leaving 14 bases between them. The CDR3 extends over 15 amino acids. Germline values: CDR1 MGHDK, CDR2 SYGVNS. The CDR3 loop reads CASSELLGAEYEQYF. The CDR3 nucleotides are TGTGCCAGCAGTGAATTGTTGGGGGCAGAGTACGAGCAGTACTTC.

The rearrangement joins TRBV5-6 to TRBJ1-1; no clear D gene. CDR3 length: 14 amino acids. Per the germline V gene, CDR1 is SGHDT and CDR2 is YYEEEE. The V gene lost 0 bases and the J gene lost 4 bases, with 10 bases spanning the gap. CDR3 nucleotides: TGTGCCAGCAGCTTGGTCGGTCCCAGCACTGAAGCTTTCTTT. This gives the protein CASSLVGPSTEAFF.

V usage is TRBV6-5 and J usage is TRBJ2-4; 9 nucleotides match TRBD1. The CDR3 totals 14 residues. V was clipped by 6 bases and J by 11 bases; unmatched bases: 11. Per germline, CDR1 MNHEY and CDR2 SVGAGI. DNA of the CDR3: TGTGCCAGCAGAAGGGACAGGGTCGATGGGGTTCAGTACTTC. Encoded protein: CASRRDRVDGVQYF.

V and J are TRBV30 and TRBJ2-3; maybe TRBD2 (6 bases). CDR3 length: 13 residues. Germline V gene lookup returns CDR1 GTSNPN and CDR2 SVGIG (reference sequence). Trimming pared 3 bases from V and 2 bases from J, leaving 9 bases between. This CDR3 reads CAWSRGNTDTQYF. CDR3 sequence (DNA): TGTGCCTGGAGCCGGGGGAACACAGATACGCAGTATTTT.

The rearrangement links TRBV6-6 to TRBJ2-2, with a weak D call TRBD2 (5 bases). The length of the CDR3 is 16 residues. Germline lookup yields CDR1 MNHNY and CDR2 SVGAGI (reference sequence). V dropped 10 bases and J dropped 5 bases, with 23 bases sitting between them. The CDR3 loop reads CANSPSGESWTGELFF. The CDR3 DNA reads as TGTGCCAATTCACCCTCCGGGGAATCATGGACCGGGGAGCTGTTTTTT.

This chain uses TRBV15 with TRBJ1-1; D unresolved. Trimming left V 1 base short and J 4 bases short, with 10 bases between. The CDR3 has 14 residues. Germline V gene data show CDR1 as LNHNV and CDR2 as YYDKDF (reference sequence). The CDR3: CATSRVTSGTEAFF. The CDR3 region has the DNA TGTGCCACCAGCAGAGTGACCTCCGGCACTGAAGCTTTCTTT.

This clone was counted only a few times. V usage is TRBV10-3 and J usage is TRBJ1-2, with TRBD1 matching over 10 bases. V gave up 2 bases and J gave up 8 bases; unmatched junction bases: 5. Looked up from germline, CDR1 is ENHRY and CDR2 is SYGVKD. The CDR3 loop spans 14 amino acids. The CDR3 DNA follows: TGTGCCATCAGTGAGCTGACAGGGGGCGACGGCTACACCTTC. It translates to CAISELTGGDGYTF.